This TCR beta chain stems from a study of OX40 agonist ivuxolimab in advanced cancers. Turning to the study itself: Given to patients was ivuxolimab, an agonistic anti-OX40 (CD134) antibody. General observations from the study: Normalized T-cell clonal expansion was also low in some nonresponders. There were, on average, more expanded clones in CD8+ T cells than in CD4+.

This clone was detected only a few times. Antigen specificity is unknown. Trimming at V came to 4 bases and at J to 5 bases, leaving 6 bases not matched to a gene. Germline V lookup: CDR1 SGHNT, CDR2 YYREEE (reference sequence). This CDR3 has 14 amino acids. Some clones are missing from TCRdb's copy, which holds only in-frame ones; the method was immunoSEQ multiplex PCR. The sample lists 96,000 or so clones; 84% were seen once. The receptor's source is an adult with an advanced solid tumor such as melanoma, head and neck, liver or kidney cancer. Material: CD4+ or CD8+ T cells sorted from blood, obtained in a trial of the OX40 agonist ivuxolimab. The chain couples TRBV5-4 to TRBJ2-1; 7 nucleotides match TRBD2. CDR3 DNA sequence: TGTGCCAGCAGCAGGACCCTAGCGGACAATGAGCAGTTCTTC. Its protein product is CASSRTLADNEQFF.